The next 20 T cell receptor beta chains were all read from a single sample in a study of T-cell memory formation after mild COVID-19 (dated by TCRdb to about 2021). The library was produced with 5' RACE. The sequencer was an Illumina NovaSeq 6000. TCRdb applied fastp at Q25 and MiXCR to the public reads, then kept only in-frame beta chains. When rows share a CDR3 protein, they turn into one entry using the most common DNA and genes. Here the sample has hundreds of thousands of distinct CDR3 sequences; approximately 15% occur a single time. The biggest ten clones account for roughly a fifth of the sample. Sequencing was done on a sample of PBMCs or a T cell subset sorted from them (not recorded which). The receptors were sampled from a man younger than 35 who had mild COVID-19 (a few samples of this study predate the infection). The sample titles of this study are shuffled in the database, so cell type and time point are left out; the donor was told from shared clones.

This clonotype was seen only a few times. The V and J genes are TRBV20-1 and TRBJ2-3, with D uncertain. V lost 0 bases and J lost 8, with 12 bases in between. This CDR3 has 13 residues. Germline V CDR1 and CDR2: DFQATT, SNEGSKA (reference sequence). The CDR3 protein is CSARDLVMGTQYF. In nucleotides, the CDR3 is TGCAGTGCTAGAGATCTCGTGATGGGTACGCAGTATTTT.

The rearrangement links TRBV5-6 to TRBJ2-7; D ambiguous. Deletions cut 0 bases from V and 6 bases from J, with 7 bases between. The germline gives CDR1 SGHDT, CDR2 YYEEEE. This CDR3 contains 12 residues. The CDR3 region is CASSLDRSEQYV. Written as DNA, the CDR3 is TGTGCCAGCAGCTTGGACAGATCCGAGCAGTACGTC.

This clonotype turned up a few times. The chain has TRBV4-3 and TRBJ2-3; 10 nucleotides agree with TRBD2. This CDR3 region has 16 residues. Trimming at V came to 1 base and at J to 2 bases, leaving 3 bases not matched to a gene. Germline loops: CDR1 LGHNA, CDR2 YSLEER. CDR3 nucleotides: TGCGCCAGCAGCCAAGGGCTAGCGGGGGCCACAGATACGCAGTATTTT. Amino acid sequence: CASSQGLAGATDTQYF.

CDR3 nucleotide sequence: TGTGCCAGCAGCTTCGGGGGACCCCAAGGGAATGGCTACACCTTC. It is translated as CASSFGGPQGNGYTF. V gene TRBV5-4 combines with J gene TRBJ1-2; D might be TRBD1 (5 bases). The germline V and J ends were trimmed by 2 bases and 6 bases, with 17 bases remaining between them. The germline gives CDR1 SGHNT, CDR2 YYREEE (reference sequence). This CDR3 has 15 amino acids.

This clonotype has more than one count but fewer than ten. This chain links TRBV12-3 or TRBV12-4 with TRBJ2-7; 9 bases agree with TRBD1. V lost 4 bases to trimming and J lost 7 bases; unmatched junction nucleotides: 17. This CDR3 has 17 amino acids. For the CDR3, the DNA is TGTGCCAGCAGTTCTCGGGACAGGGTGACTTCCCCCTGGGAGCAGTACTTC. It is translated as CASSSRDRVTSPWEQYF.

The table lists this clonotype with a few counts. This chain joins TRBV7-9 and TRBJ1-3, with TRBD1 matching 9 bases. The CDR3 runs 15 residues. Germline V lookup: CDR1 SEHNR, CDR2 FQNEAQ (reference sequence). With V trimmed by 5 bases and J by 4 bases, 6 bases remained unmatched. The CDR3 DNA reads TGTGCCAGCAGCCTACAGGGGGCCGGAGGAAACACCATATATTTT. It translates to CASSLQGAGGNTIYF.

This clonotype was recorded many times. The chain is built from TRBV2 and TRBJ1-2; 9 bases align to TRBD1. In germline, CDR1 is SNHLY, CDR2 FYNNEI. The CDR3 is 14 residues long. Trimming took 6 bases from V and 4 from J; bases not matched to a gene: 6. The CDR3 bases are TGTGCCAGCAGCACCGGGACAGGGTTCTATGGCTACACCTTC. Translated: CASSTGTGFYGYTF.

The chain employs TRBV5-1 and TRBJ1-1; D call uncertain. Trimming cost V 4 bases and J 0 bases, with 7 bases left between them. The CDR3 spans 13 residues. Germline CDR1 is SGHRS and CDR2 is YFSETQ. In DNA form, the CDR3 reads TGCGCCAGCAGCGCCCCCATGAACACTGAAGCTTTCTTT. Amino acid sequence: CASSAPMNTEAFF.

The DNA of the CDR3 is TGCGCCAGCACCCCCAGAACTAGCACAGATACGCAGTATTTT. Translated, it gives CASTPRTSTDTQYF. The chain combines TRBV4-1 with TRBJ2-3, with no clear D. With 7 bases removed from V and 0 bases from J, the gap between germline ends came to 11 bases. This CDR3 has 14 amino acids. Germline V gene data show CDR1 as MGHRA and CDR2 as YSYEKL.

This clonotype was recorded a few times. V is TRBV20-1 and J is TRBJ1-3, with D possibly being TRBD1 (5 bases). The length of the CDR3 is 13 residues. The germline gives CDR1 DFQATT, CDR2 SNEGSKA (reference sequence). V dropped 3 bases and J dropped 2 bases, with 8 bases sitting between them. CDR3 sequence (DNA): TGCAGTGCTAGTCGGGGGGCTGGAAACACCATATATTTT. This gives the protein CSASRGAGNTIYF.

The sample holds a few counts of this clonotype. This sequence joins TRBV25-1 and TRBJ2-3; TRBD1 matches 7 bases. The CDR3 has 14 amino acids. Looked up from germline, CDR1 is MGHDK and CDR2 is SYGVNS. The junction had 3 bases not matched to a gene; V was cut back by 2 bases and J by 4 bases. For the CDR3, the DNA is TGTGCCAGCAGTGAAACCCAGGGGGCAGATACGCAGTATTTT. This translates into CASSETQGADTQYF.

The chain recombines TRBV7-2 with TRBJ2-5; 9 bases align to TRBD1. CDR3 length: 13 amino acids. Losses at the gene ends were 5 bases for V and 7 bases for J; bases not matched to a gene: 5. Germline V CDR1 and CDR2: SGHTA, FQGNSA. The CDR3 nucleotides read TGTGCCAGCAGCCGGACAGGGGTAGGGACCCAGTACTTC. It yields the protein CASSRTGVGTQYF.

The J gene is TRBJ2-6, the V gene TRBV5-1, with D unresolved. V lost 1 base, J lost 2 bases, and 13 bases lay in between. This CDR3 spans 17 amino acids. Germline values: CDR1 SGHRS, CDR2 YFSETQ. This CDR3 is CASSLRRVEAGANVLTF. As DNA, the CDR3 is TGCGCCAGCAGCTTGAGACGGGTAGAAGCTGGGGCCAACGTCCTGACTTTC.

This clonotype was seen a handful of times. The rearrangement joins TRBV2 to TRBJ2-7, with a possible D match to TRBD1 (6 bases). Trimming removed 7 bases from V and 6 bases from J, with 13 bases in between. The length of the CDR3 is 12 residues. Germline V gene sequence: CDR1 SNHLY, CDR2 FYNNEI. The CDR3 DNA reads TGTGCCAGCAAAAACAGGGTTACCGAGCAGTACTTC. Amino acid sequence: CASKNRVTEQYF.

This clonotype was observed many times. The V gene is TRBV4-3, the J gene TRBJ2-2, with D unclear. The CDR3 length is 17 residues. The germline V and J ends were trimmed by 3 bases and 0 bases, with 14 bases remaining between them. Germline V lookup: CDR1 LGHNA, CDR2 YSLEER. Written as DNA, the CDR3 is TGCGCCAGCAGCCACCCCCTCGGCAGCGCGAACACCGGGGAGCTGTTTTTT. It encodes CASSHPLGSANTGELFF.

This clonotype was detected a few times. This chain uses TRBV4-2 with TRBJ2-1; 7 bases are a match to TRBD2. J was trimmed by 15 bases and V by 2 bases; bases with no gene match: 10. Germline V lookup: CDR1 LGHNA, CDR2 YNFKEQ. The CDR3 length is 13 residues. In DNA form, the CDR3 reads TGTGCCAGCAGCCAATTAGCGGGTCTGTCCATGTTCTTC. Protein sequence: CASSQLAGLSMFF.

This clonotype was counted a single time. The chain is built from TRBV20-1 and TRBJ2-7; 8 bases are a match to TRBD1. CDR1 is DFQATT, CDR2 SNEGSKA, per germline (reference sequence). The V segment lost 6 bases and the J segment 3 bases; nucleotides outside the gene matches: 10. CDR3 length: 14 amino acids. The CDR3 DNA reads TGCAGTGCCGCCCCGGAGGACAGGGTCTACGAGCAGTACTTC. As protein: CSAAPEDRVYEQYF.

This clonotype has more than one count but fewer than ten. The chain joins TRBV6-5 to TRBJ2-3; 8 nucleotides match TRBD1. The junction had 6 bases not matched to a gene; V was cut back by 5 bases and J by 2 bases. The CDR3 covers 15 residues. CDR1 and CDR2 (germline): MNHEY, SVGAGI. This chain's CDR3 is CASSRRGQITDTQYF. The CDR3 nucleotides are TGTGCCAGCAGTCGCAGGGGGCAAATCACAGATACGCAGTATTTT.

This clonotype was seen only a few times. V and J are TRBV7-3 and TRBJ2-7; D remains ambiguous. Germline V lookup: CDR1 SGHTA, CDR2 FQGTGA. V was pared by 3 bases and J by 1 base, with 7 bases between. The CDR3 extends over 13 amino acids. CDR3 DNA sequence: TGTGCCAGCAGCTTCGGAGAGTCCTACGAGCAGTACTTC. The encoded protein is CASSFGESYEQYF.

Only a few counts were recorded for this clonotype. The chain has TRBV3-2 and TRBJ2-5; the D segment call TRBD1 is taken from the table without a DNA check. TRBV3-2 represents a pseudogene. This CDR3 has 13 residues. The CDR3 protein is CASTRRGAETQYF. DNA of the CDR3: TGTGCCAGCACCAGGCGGGGGGCGGAGACCCAGTACTTC.